These T cell receptor beta chains were read from a single sample in a study of PD-1 blockade in mismatch repair-deficient tumors. Clones were read by immunoSEQ multiplex PCR, and TCRdb kept only the in-frame ones, dropping some. The sample holds 60,000 to 70,000 clones; roughly 88% are singletons and the top ten take roughly 14%. Specimen: peripheral blood, collected 52 weeks after starting pembrolizumab. These receptors were obtained from an adult with mismatch repair-deficient cancer. CDR3s include the opening cysteine and the closing phenylalanine or tryptophan. Each record gives: clone size, D gene, J gene, V gene, CDR3 protein, CDR3 DNA. A D gene is named only where the DNA matches it firmly. Some rows have no size entry. The others give once, few or many, or a class for an expanded clone.

size: -
D: TRBD1
J: TRBJ2-3
V: TRBV29-1
CDR3: CSVQPRDRGYTDTQYF
DNA: TGCAGCGTCCAACCCCGGGACAGGGGCTACACAGATACGCAGTATTTT

size: -
D: TRBD1
J: TRBJ2-2
V: TRBV4-3
CDR3: CASSQEFDRGRGELFF
DNA: TGCGCCAGCAGCCAAGAATTCGACAGGGGGCGCGGGGAGCTGTTTTTT

size: once
D: -
J: TRBJ1-5
V: TRBV28
CDR3: CASSSDGSNQPQHF
DNA: TGTGCCAGCAGTTCCGACGGGAGCAATCAGCCCCAGCATTTT

size: once
D: -
J: TRBJ1-1
V: TRBV6-5
CDR3: CASSYSSGKAFF
DNA: TGTGCCAGCAGTTACTCGAGTGGCAAAGCTTTCTTT

size: -
D: -
J: TRBJ1-1
V: TRBV30
CDR3: CAWSVLRGTEAFF
DNA: TGTGCCTGGAGTGTACTTCGGGGGACTGAAGCTTTCTTT

size: -
D: TRBD1
J: TRBJ2-7
V: TRBV30
CDR3: CAWSVKGAVPKEQYF
DNA: TGTGCCTGGAGTGTAAAGGGGGCAGTCCCTAAGGAGCAGTACTTC

size: -
D: TRBD1
J: TRBJ2-7
V: TRBV10-2
CDR3: CASSQKTDRVLMYEQYF
DNA: TGCGCCAGCAGCCAAAAAACGGACAGGGTGCTTATGTACGAGCAGTACTTC

size: -
D: -
J: TRBJ2-2
V: TRBV5-6
CDR3: CASSPIPAGELFF
DNA: TGTGCCAGCAGCCCGATCCCAGCCGGGGAGCTGTTTTTT

size: -
D: TRBD1
J: TRBJ2-5
V: TRBV29-1
CDR3: CSGRQGPLQETQYF
DNA: TGCAGCGGTCGACAGGGGCCCTTACAAGAGACCCAGTACTTC

size: -
D: TRBD1
J: TRBJ2-7
V: TRBV5-1
CDR3: CASSPGQGAYEQYF
DNA: TGCGCCAGCAGCCCGGGACAGGGGGCCTACGAGCAGTACTTC

size: -
D: -
J: TRBJ2-1
V: TRBV9
CDR3: CASSTGSYNEQFF
DNA: TGTGCCAGCTCCACGGGGTCCTACAATGAGCAGTTCTTC

size: once
D: TRBD2
J: TRBJ2-7
V: TRBV9
CDR3: CASSLRGGSYEQYF
DNA: TGTGCCAGCAGCCTTCGCGGGGGGTCCTACGAGCAGTACTTC

size: -
D: TRBD2
J: TRBJ2-1
V: TRBV4-1
CDR3: CVSSREAGGRDEQFF
DNA: TGCGTCAGCAGCCGGGAAGCGGGAGGAAGGGATGAGCAGTTCTTC

size: -
D: -
J: TRBJ1-1
V: TRBV4-1
CDR3: CASSQDWGGGTEAFF
DNA: TGCGCCAGCAGCCAAGATTGGGGAGGGGGAACTGAAGCTTTCTTT

size: -
D: -
J: TRBJ2-6
V: TRBV5-1
CDR3: CASSLWESGANVLTF
DNA: TGCGCCAGCAGCTTGTGGGAATCTGGGGCCAACGTCCTGACTTTC

size: -
D: -
J: TRBJ1-2
V: TRBV27
CDR3: CASSLWGMGNYGYTF
DNA: TGTGCCAGCAGTTTATGGGGGATGGGTAACTATGGCTACACCTTC

size: once
D: -
J: TRBJ1-1
V: TRBV5-1
CDR3: CASSFRGRGTEAFF
DNA: TGCGCCAGCAGCTTCCGAGGCAGGGGCACTGAAGCTTTCTTT

size: once
D: -
J: TRBJ1-5
V: TRBV12-2
CDR3: CASRLVWAGGQPQHF
DNA: TGTGCAAGTCGCTTAGTATGGGCAGGGGGGCAGCCCCAGCATTTT

size: -
D: -
J: TRBJ2-5
V: TRBV25-1
CDR3: CASSGSAQETQYF
DNA: TGTGCCAGCAGTGGGAGCGCCCAAGAGACCCAGTACTTC

size: -
D: TRBD2
J: TRBJ2-1
V: TRBV5-1
CDR3: CASSVMGLAGGPVSYNEQFF
DNA: TGCGCCAGCAGTGTGATGGGACTAGCGGGAGGGCCAGTATCCTACAATGAGCAGTTCTTC

size: -
D: -
J: TRBJ2-4
V: TRBV5-5
CDR3: CASSLAATINIQYF
DNA: TGTGCCAGCAGCTTGGCAGCTACAATAAACATTCAGTACTTC

size: -
D: -
J: TRBJ2-5
V: TRBV6-4
CDR3: CASSDSLRGGTETQYF
DNA: TGTGCCAGCAGTGACTCGTTGAGGGGAGGCACAGAGACCCAGTACTTC

size: few
D: -
J: TRBJ2-7
V: TRBV7-9
CDR3: CASSLAALYEQYF
DNA: TGTGCCAGCAGCTTAGCGGCGTTGTACGAGCAGTACTTC

size: -
D: -
J: TRBJ2-7
V: TRBV11-3
CDR3: CASSYDGGPLYEQYF
DNA: TGTGCCAGCAGCTACGACGGAGGTCCCCTCTACGAGCAGTACTTC

size: -
D: -
J: TRBJ2-1
V: TRBV6-1
CDR3: CAVTGYNEQFF
DNA: TGTGCCGTTACAGGCTACAATGAGCAGTTCTTC

size: -
D: -
J: TRBJ2-7
V: TRBV11-2
CDR3: CASSSGTELLNEQYF
DNA: TGTGCCAGCAGCTCCGGGACCGAATTGTTGAACGAGCAGTACTTC

size: -
D: -
J: TRBJ2-1
V: TRBV9
CDR3: CASSGTFYNEQFF
DNA: TGTGCCAGCAGTGGGACTTTCTACAATGAGCAGTTCTTC

size: once
D: TRBD2
J: TRBJ2-1
V: TRBV13
CDR3: CTSSPDRTRGLAEQFF
DNA: TGTACCAGCAGCCCTGACCGGACTAGGGGTTTGGCTGAGCAGTTCTTC

size: -
D: -
J: TRBJ1-2
V: TRBV28
CDR3: CASSFRNNYGYTF
DNA: TGTGCCAGCAGTTTCAGAAATAACTATGGCTACACCTTC

size: -
D: -
J: TRBJ1-1
V: TRBV5-1
CDR3: CASSLWQQKNTEAFF
DNA: TGCGCCAGCAGCTTATGGCAACAGAAGAACACTGAAGCTTTCTTT

size: -
D: -
J: TRBJ2-7
V: TRBV7-9
CDR3: CASSRSHEQYF
DNA: TGTGCCAGCAGCCGGAGTCACGAGCAGTACTTC

size: -
D: TRBD2
J: TRBJ2-3
V: TRBV13
CDR3: CASSLGGLEAVSTDTQYF
DNA: TGTGCCAGCAGCTTAGGCGGACTAGAAGCCGTTAGCACAGATACGCAGTATTTT

size: -
D: TRBD2
J: TRBJ2-7
V: TRBV11-3
CDR3: CASSPRRGLAGQIPYEQYF
DNA: TGTGCCAGCAGCCCACGGCGGGGACTAGCGGGCCAGATACCCTACGAGCAGTACTTC

size: once
D: -
J: TRBJ1-4
V: TRBV18
CDR3: CASSPRGAGGEKLFF
DNA: TGTGCCAGCTCACCACGGGGGGCTGGTGGTGAAAAACTGTTTTTT

size: -
D: -
J: TRBJ2-7
V: TRBV20-1
CDR3: CSASGAYEQYF
DNA: TGCAGTGCTAGCGGGGCCTACGAGCAGTACTTC

size: -
D: -
J: TRBJ1-5
V: TRBV19
CDR3: CASSMGYQPQHF
DNA: TGTGCCAGTAGTATGGGATATCAGCCCCAGCATTTT

size: -
D: -
J: TRBJ2-5
V: TRBV12-5
CDR3: CASGLGETQYF
DNA: TGTGCTAGTGGTTTAGGAGAGACCCAGTACTTC

size: -
D: TRBD2
J: TRBJ2-7
V: TRBV28
CDR3: CASSSRREATYEQYF
DNA: TGTGCCAGCAGTTCCCGGCGGGAGGCGACCTACGAGCAGTACTTC